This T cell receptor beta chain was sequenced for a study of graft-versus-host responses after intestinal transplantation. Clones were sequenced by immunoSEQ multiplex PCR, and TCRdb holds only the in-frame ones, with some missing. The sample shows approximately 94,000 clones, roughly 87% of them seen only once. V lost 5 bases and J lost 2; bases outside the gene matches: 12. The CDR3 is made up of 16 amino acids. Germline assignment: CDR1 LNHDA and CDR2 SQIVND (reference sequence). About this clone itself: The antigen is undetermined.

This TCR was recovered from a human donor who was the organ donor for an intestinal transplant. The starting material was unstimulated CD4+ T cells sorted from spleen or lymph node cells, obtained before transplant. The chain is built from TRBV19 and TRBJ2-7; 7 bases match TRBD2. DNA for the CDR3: TGTGCCAGTAGTCCCGGGGGGTCGAGGCCCCCCTACGAGCAGTACTTC. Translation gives CASSPGGSRPPYEQYF.